This T cell receptor beta chain stems from a study of regulatory T cells in long-lasting Graves disease (dated by TCRdb to the early 2020s). Regarding the complete study: To count as having persistent Graves' disease, a patient had to have received antithyroid drug treatment for over 5 years with TSH receptor autoantibodies remaining persistently positive. Antithyroid drugs had been taken for about 10.3 years on average by persistent Graves' disease patients in the clinical cohort. This study used TCR sequencing and RNA sequencing of peripheral blood to compare persistent Graves' disease patients against newly diagnosed Graves' disease patients. The study took place in China and was registered as a clinical trial. TCR sequencing covered 13 persistent and 20 newly diagnosed Graves' disease patients, around 33 samples in total. What the work shows at the level of the full study, not this receptor alone: The small sample size was acknowledged by the authors as a limitation that may reduce accuracy. Lower TCR Shannon entropy and fewer highly expanded clones were observed in persistent Graves' disease patients than in newly diagnosed patients, which suggested clonal expansion. Persistent patients shared more public clonotypes among themselves (around 3,000) than newly diagnosed patients did (more than 950). Sequencing and analysis were limited to the TCR beta chain. Persistent disease showed preferential use of TRBV28, TRBJ1-2 and TRBJ2-5, whereas newly diagnosed disease favored TRBV20-1 and TRBJ2-1. Because the primary lesion, thyroid tissue, could not be accessed, the study looked at peripheral blood alone.

The time point tag for this specimen amounts to: persistent/refractory GD, antithyroid drugs over 5 years with positive TRAb. For both TCR sequencing and RNA sequencing, RNA was extracted from PBMCs using TRIzol. The diagnosis of Graves' disease followed American Thyroid Association guidelines. The patients came from an endocrinology department in Xi'an, China. Each patient gave about 10 milliliters of peripheral blood, collected in an EDTA anticoagulant tube. Ficoll Paque Plus density gradient separation was used to isolate PBMCs, and no additional T cell sorting was done. An Agilent 2100 Bioanalyzer and agarose gel were used to assess RNA quality, and a NanoDrop 2000 was used to measure RNA concentration. The library was generated by multiplex PCR. TCRdb records Illumina HiSeq 4000 as the sequencer. TCR beta libraries were built with iRepertoire HTBI primers and Arm-PCR amplification of CDR3 regions. Before sequencing, the PCR products underwent gel purification. Regarding the original processing steps: Across samples, some 62 TRBV and 13 to 15 TRBJ segments were identified and used for gene usage analysis of CDR3 amino acid clonotypes. COPE and FqMerger were used to merge filtered high-quality paired reads into contigs. BLAST was used to align contigs to IMGT TRBV, TRBD and TRBJ reference genes, with CDR3 defined following IMGT. Any clonotype with a frequency above 0.1% was counted as a highly expanded clone. Shannon entropy was used to measure repertoire diversity, and the Gini coefficient was used to measure V-J evenness. Clonotypes shared by more than one individual were considered public. TCRdb applied fastp at Q25 and MiXCR to the public reads, then kept only in-frame beta chains. All rows with the same CDR3 protein become a single entry with the most common DNA and genes. These V and J calls rely on TCRdb rather than the paper's analysis. The sample table holds hundreds of thousands of distinct CDR3 sequences, of which 20% to 25% were seen once. The ten largest account for 6.5% to 8% of the sample.

At least ten counts were recorded for this clonotype. No cognate antigen has been identified for it. The input lacks base qualities; no much larger clone sits a single base away. CDR1 and CDR2 are read off the germline V gene as MDHEN and SYDVKM. Reading from cysteine to phenylalanine, the CDR3 counts 14 amino acids. The DNA shown is the 42-base CDR3, in frame from base 1. The junction carries 13 bases between V and J, which are trimmed by 3 bases and 5 bases respectively. The receptor was derived from a female donor with Graves disease. The sequences come from peripheral blood mononuclear cells (PBMCs), collected when the disease was refractory, from a patient treated with antithyroid drugs. Recombination linked TRBV28 to TRBJ1-2; the D segment could be TRBD1, given 6 matching bases. The DNA sequence reads TGTGCCAGCAGTTTCGGGGGCTCACCTTATGGCTACACCTTC. This sequence encodes CASSFGGSPYGYTF.